This passage covers 16 T cell receptor beta chains from one sample sequenced in a study of cytomegalovirus exposure and HLA in healthy donors (TCRdb year 2017). The library came from the immunoSEQ multiplex PCR assay. The multiplex PCR relied on a mix of 60 forward primers for TCR Vbeta segments and 13 reverse primers for TCR Jbeta segments. TCRdb limited this immuneACCESS table to in-frame rearrangements with V and J called. A share of clones is missing; checked studies link under half to unresolved V genes, and the rest is unexplained. This sample comprises about 190,000 clones, over 65% of them detected only once. Roughly 3.1% of the sample is in the top ten clones. Sequences were obtained from PBMCs. The receptors were sampled from a man aged 40-50 years in good health and CMV-seropositive.

This rearrangement joins TRBV2 to TRBJ1-5; TRBD1 matches 8 bases. The CDR3 runs 17 residues. V shed 1 base and J 2 bases; nucleotides not matched to a gene: 7. Germline V gene data show CDR1 as SNHLY and CDR2 as FYNNEI. CDR3 loop: CASSEGGPGQGNQPQHF. Written as DNA, the CDR3 is TGTGCCAGCAGTGAAGGGGGCCCGGGACAGGGCAATCAGCCCCAGCATTTT.

The rearrangement uses TRBV4-2 and TRBJ2-1; 12 nucleotides agree with TRBD2. V shed 2 bases, J shed 7 bases, and the junction held 6 bases outside the gene matches. The CDR3 covers 16 residues. Germline V lookup: CDR1 LGHNA, CDR2 YNFKEQ. CDR3 coding DNA: TGTGCCAGCAGCCAATTTCTAGCGGGGGGGCAAAATGAGCAGTTCTTC. Its translation: CASSQFLAGGQNEQFF.

This chain links TRBV6-1 with TRBJ2-2; the D gene is possibly TRBD1 (5 bases). Germline CDR1 and CDR2: MNHNS and SASEGT. Trimming removed 6 bases from V and 3 bases from J, with 11 bases in between. The CDR3 has 14 residues. The CDR3 region is CASRDSLDTGELFF. DNA of the CDR3: TGTGCCAGCAGAGACAGCCTCGACACCGGGGAGCTGTTTTTT.

The chain employs TRBV6-5 and TRBJ2-5; D not certain. The CDR3 runs to 13 residues. Germline CDR1 MNHEY, CDR2 SVGAGI. V gave up 2 bases and J gave up 4 bases, with 8 bases separating them. The CDR3 here is CASSYGSGETQYF. CDR3 sequence (DNA): TGTGCCAGCAGTTACGGTTCAGGAGAGACCCAGTACTTC.

This clone was recorded once. The rearrangement joins TRBV7-9 to TRBJ1-3; 7 nucleotides align to TRBD1. Germline V gives CDR1 SEHNR, CDR2 FQNEAQ (reference sequence). The CDR3 extends over 14 amino acids. The V and J ends lost 5 bases and 4 bases, in that order; junction bases with no gene match: 5. Here the CDR3 reads CASSTTGSGNTIYF. The DNA for the CDR3 is TGTGCCAGCAGCACGACAGGGTCCGGAAACACCATATATTTT.

The rearrangement uses TRBV5-1 and TRBJ1-1, with D possibly matching TRBD1 (5 bases). Per germline, CDR1 SGHRS and CDR2 YFSETQ. This CDR3 spans 16 amino acids. Trimming removed 6 bases at V and 2 bases at J, with 20 bases between. CDR3 coding DNA: TGCGCCAGCAAACCCCAAACCGCCCAGGGTAACACTGAAGCTTTCTTT. This sequence encodes CASKPQTAQGNTEAFF.

The rearrangement joins TRBV12-5 to TRBJ2-7; D remains ambiguous. Germline V gives CDR1 LGHNT, CDR2 FRNRAP. The CDR3 is 13 amino acids. Deletions cut 0 bases from V and 3 bases from J, with 6 bases between. The CDR3 is CASGLVPGYEQYF. The CDR3 DNA is TGTGCTAGTGGTTTGGTACCAGGCTACGAGCAGTACTTC.

This chain links TRBV6-6 with TRBJ1-2; D not resolved. Per germline, CDR1 MNHNY and CDR2 SVGAGI (reference sequence). This CDR3 is 13 amino acids long. The germline V and J ends were trimmed by 6 bases and 8 bases, with 16 bases remaining between them. The CDR3 sequence is CASRPARVKGYTF. The CDR3 DNA follows: TGTGCCAGCAGACCGGCGAGGGTGAAGGGCTACACCTTC.

V and J are TRBV18 and TRBJ2-5, with TRBD1 matching 7 bases. Germline CDR1 and CDR2: KGHSH and LQKENI. Germline trimming cut 2 bases from V and 2 bases from J; bases unmatched to any gene: 11. This CDR3 is 17 amino acids long. CDR3 sequence: CASSPKIGGADQETQYF. The CDR3 DNA is TGTGCCAGCTCACCAAAAATAGGGGGCGCGGATCAAGAGACCCAGTACTTC.

CDR3 sequence reads: CASSGGGPVFDEQFF. DNA of the CDR3: TGTGCCAGCAGTGGGGGGGGACCGGTCTTCGATGAGCAGTTCTTC. This chain joins TRBV27 and TRBJ2-1, with TRBD2 matching over 7 bases. Trimming took 5 bases from V and 8 from J; bases not matched to a gene: 12. This CDR3 is 15 amino acids long. Germline CDR1 MNHEY, CDR2 SMNVEV (reference sequence).

This chain connects TRBV5-6 to TRBJ2-3; possibly TRBD2 for D (6 bases). Deletions cut 4 bases from V and 5 bases from J, with 20 bases between. The CDR3 length is 16 residues. Germline-derived CDR1 and CDR2 are SGHDT and YYEEEE. The CDR3 region has the DNA TGTGCCAGCAGCGGGACTCTCGGAGGGTATGGAGATACGCAGTATTTT. This gives the protein CASSGTLGGYGDTQYF.

This chain joins TRBV6-5 and TRBJ2-7; no clear D. Trimming removed 6 bases from V and 7 bases from J, with 16 bases in between. Per the germline V gene, CDR1 is MNHEY and CDR2 is SVGAGI. The CDR3 has 13 amino acids. The CDR3 reads CASRRSADAEQYF. CDR3 nucleotide sequence: TGTGCCAGCAGACGGAGCGCAGACGCGGAGCAGTACTTC.

V and J are TRBV28 and TRBJ2-3; 10 nucleotides match TRBD2. This CDR3 spans 16 amino acids. Trimming cost V 7 bases and J 2 bases; bases outside gene matches: 9. Germline CDR1 is MDHEN and CDR2 is SYDVKM. CDR3 region: CASTTSGTLHTDTQYF. CDR3 nucleotide sequence: TGTGCCAGCACTACTAGCGGGACACTCCACACAGATACGCAGTATTTT.

The chain is built from TRBV28 and TRBJ2-5; tentative D call: TRBD1 (6 bases). This CDR3 spans 15 amino acids. V lost 5 bases to trimming and J lost 1 base, with 14 bases between them. Germline V gives CDR1 MDHEN, CDR2 SYDVKM. CDR3 in amino acids: CASSQDRLSQETQYF. CDR3 bases: TGTGCCAGCAGTCAGGACAGACTAAGCCAAGAGACCCAGTACTTC.

The table lists this clone with a few counts. The V call is TRBV10-2, the J call TRBJ2-7; 8 bases line up with TRBD2. The CDR3 has 13 amino acids. V was clipped by 6 bases and J by 4 bases; unmatched bases: 5. Germline V CDR1 and CDR2: WSHSY, SAAADI. The CDR3 DNA reads TGCGCCAGCAGCGATAGCGGGGCATACGAGCAGTACTTC. It codes for CASSDSGAYEQYF.

The chain uses TRBV15 and TRBJ2-6; D not resolved. CDR3 size: 16 residues. The germline V and J ends were trimmed by 1 base and 0 bases, with 7 bases remaining between them. Germline V lookup: CDR1 LNHNV, CDR2 YYDKDF (reference sequence). In nucleotides, the CDR3 is TGTGCCACCAGCAGAGGACGCGGCTCTGGGGCCAACGTCCTGACTTTC. It yields the protein CATSRGRGSGANVLTF.